This T cell receptor (beta chain) originates from a study of monozygotic twins with inflammatory bowel disease. Findings and limits, study-wide: Twins with IBD were found to have lower TCRbeta diversity (inverse Simpson) than healthy co-twins. Some repertoire variability may stem from patients' differing immunosuppressive treatments.

Germline CDR1 reads SGHVS; CDR2 reads FQNEAQ. This CDR3 spans 15 amino acids. Comments on this clonotype: The antigen is unknown.

A roughly 2.5 ml blood sample was drawn per donor. Total RNA isolation used whole blood (no T cell sorting was performed). TCRdb reworked the 5' RACE reads into one entry per CDR3 protein, no DNA. Its table lists about 300,000 distinct CDR3 sequences. This sequence was found in a human donor with ulcerative colitis or Crohn's disease, or a healthy co-twin of an affected twin (not recorded which). Specimen: blood. The chain carries TRBV7-8 and TRBJ2-3; TCRdb outputs TRBD1, but without DNA this stays unchecked. CDR3 protein: CASSYSGTGTDTQYF.